The 22 T cell receptor beta chains below come from one sample, sequenced in a study of T cell responses to AZD1222 COVID-19 vaccine. Clones were read by immunoSEQ multiplex PCR, and TCRdb kept only the in-frame ones, dropping some. Among under 150,000 clones listed, around 88% were seen once. Sample: peripheral blood, taken on day 0 of AZD1222 vaccination. All receptors come from an adult in good health.

The V call is TRBV5-8, the J call TRBJ2-7, with 10 positions matching TRBD2. J was trimmed by 3 bases and V by 10 bases; bases with no gene match: 13. This CDR3 is built from 15 residues. CDR1 SGHTS and CDR2 YDEGEE come from the germline V gene. The CDR3 loop reads CADGGRTSGFYEQYF. CDR3 sequence (DNA): TGTGCCGACGGGGGGCGGACTAGCGGCTTCTACGAGCAGTACTTC.

The gene calls are TRBV30 and TRBJ2-5, with D hard to call. Trimming pared 2 bases from V and 1 base from J, leaving 8 bases between. The CDR3 is 13 residues long. From germline, CDR1 is GTSNPN and CDR2 SVGIG (reference sequence). CDR3 sequence reads: CAWSLGFQETQYF. The DNA of the CDR3 is TGTGCCTGGAGTCTAGGATTCCAAGAGACCCAGTACTTC.

This sequence joins TRBV4-3 and TRBJ1-3, with no clear D. The CDR3 runs 16 residues. Germline V CDR1 and CDR2: LGHNA, YSLEER. The V end was cut by 0 bases, the J end by 0 bases, with 9 bases between. CDR3: CASSQEKFNSGNTIYF. CDR3 in DNA: TGCGCCAGCAGCCAAGAAAAGTTTAACTCTGGAAACACCATATATTTT.

The rearrangement links TRBV28 to TRBJ2-6; 11 bases map to TRBD1. CDR3 length: 15 amino acids. Trimming cost V 6 bases and J 2 bases; bases outside gene matches: 0. CDR1 and CDR2 from the germline V gene are MDHEN and SYDVKM. This CDR3 reads CASRDRGPGANVLTF. The CDR3 DNA sequence: TGTGCCAGCAGGGACAGGGGGCCTGGGGCCAACGTCCTGACTTTC.

The chain joins TRBV7-9 to TRBJ1-2; 7 bases are shared with TRBD1. CDR1 and CDR2 from the germline V gene are SEHNR and FQNEAQ (reference sequence). J gave up 4 bases and V 4 bases, and 9 bases lay outside the gene matches. This CDR3 is 15 amino acids long. The CDR3 DNA reads as TGTGCCAGCAGCTCGACAGACAGGGAGCTCTATGGCTACACCTTC. Residues: CASSSTDRELYGYTF.

The chain uses TRBV7-9 and TRBJ1-2, with D possibly TRBD1 on 6 matching bases. Germline V gives CDR1 SEHNR, CDR2 FQNEAQ (reference sequence). The CDR3 sequence is 16 residues long. V lost 1 base and J lost 3, with 15 bases in between. CDR3 in amino acids: CASSLEDRAGDYGYTF. The CDR3, as DNA: TGTGCCAGCAGCTTAGAGGACAGAGCAGGGGACTATGGCTACACCTTC.

This clone was seen only once. As DNA, the CDR3 is TGTGCCAGCAGCTCACAGGGGCTTGGCTACACCTTC. This encodes CASSSQGLGYTF. The chain combines TRBV7-2 with TRBJ1-2, with 7 bases that match TRBD1. J lost 7 bases, V lost 4 bases, and 3 bases had no gene match. Germline loops: CDR1 SGHTA, CDR2 FQGNSA. The CDR3 totals 12 residues. The full variable domain, its missing parts supplied by reference TRBV7-2 and TRBJ1-2, is GAGVSQSPSNKVTEKGKDVELRCDPISGHTALYWYRQSLGQGLEFLIYFQGNSAPDKSGLPSDRFSAERTGGSVSTLTIQRTQQEDSAVYLCASSSQGLGYTFGSGTRLTVV.

The chain is built from TRBV12-3 or TRBV12-4 and TRBJ2-1; D is possibly TRBD2 (5 bases). The CDR3 is 13 residues long. Trimming removed 2 bases at V and 6 bases at J, with 8 bases between. CDR3 nucleotides: TGTGCCAGCAGTTTACTAGCCAGCAATGAGCAGTTCTTC. It encodes CASSLLASNEQFF.

V usage is TRBV7-9 and J usage is TRBJ2-7, with D perhaps TRBD1 (6 bases). V lost 1 base, J lost 1 base, and 14 bases lay in between. Germline values: CDR1 SEHNR, CDR2 FQNEAQ (reference sequence). The CDR3 is made up of 16 amino acids. The CDR3 is CASSLESGAPSYEQYF. DNA for the CDR3: TGTGCCAGCAGCTTAGAGTCAGGGGCGCCTTCCTACGAGCAGTACTTC.

The chain joins TRBV7-9 to TRBJ1-4, with D tentatively TRBD1 (5 bases). Trimming removed 3 bases from V and 3 bases from J, with 14 bases in between. CDR1 is SEHNR and CDR2 is FQNEAQ in the germline V gene (reference sequence). CDR3 length: 16 residues. CDR3 region: CASSLRQSGANEKLFF. CDR3 sequence (DNA): TGTGCCAGCAGCTTGAGACAGTCAGGAGCTAATGAAAAACTGTTTTTT.

This chain uses TRBV7-9 with TRBJ2-7; 10 nucleotides match TRBD2. This CDR3 has 14 amino acids. V was pared by 4 bases and J by 4 bases, with 4 bases of the junction left unmatched. CDR1 is SEHNR and CDR2 is FQNEAQ in the germline V gene (reference sequence). The CDR3: CASSSTSGIYEQYF. The CDR3 DNA reads as TGTGCCAGCAGCTCTACTAGCGGGATTTACGAGCAGTACTTC.

This rearrangement joins TRBV7-2 to TRBJ1-2; TRBD1 agrees at 9 bases. The V gene end was trimmed by 8 bases and the J gene end by 7 bases; junction bases not matched to a gene: 17. This CDR3 has 16 residues. The germline gives CDR1 SGHTA, CDR2 FQGNSA. DNA for the CDR3: TGTGCCAGCCTCATATCGGGACAGGGTTTCAATAGTGGCTACACCTTC. Its translation is CASLISGQGFNSGYTF.

This clone has more than one count but fewer than ten. The chain joins TRBV6-5 to TRBJ1-2, with a tentative D call TRBD1 (6 bases). The V end lost 0 bases, the J end lost 4 bases, and 12 bases lay between the germline ends. Germline V gene lookup returns CDR1 MNHEY and CDR2 SVGAGI. This CDR3 comprises 15 residues. The CDR3 nucleotides read TGTGCCAGCAGTTACTCGAGACAGGCCTTCTATGGCTACACCTTC. Translating it yields CASSYSRQAFYGYTF.

This chain uses TRBV19 with TRBJ1-4, with 8 bases aligning to TRBD1. After removal of 6 bases from V and 6 bases from J, the junction contained 6 bases not matched to a gene. The CDR3 runs 14 residues. CDR1 and CDR2 from the germline V gene are LNHDA and SQIVND (reference sequence). The CDR3, as DNA: TGTGCCAGTAGCTTGGGACAGGCAGATGAAAAACTGTTTTTT. The encoded protein is CASSLGQADEKLFF.

V is TRBV3-1 (or the pseudogene TRBV3-2) and J is TRBJ1-1; 8 positions match TRBD1. The V and J ends lost 0 bases and 11 bases, in that order; junction bases with no gene match: 11. This CDR3 comprises 15 residues. CDR1 and CDR2 from the germline V gene are LGHDT and YNNKEL (reference sequence). The CDR3 DNA reads TGTGCCAGCAGCCAAGAACCCAGGGGGCGGGTAGGGGCTTTCTTT. It encodes CASSQEPRGRVGAFF.

The rearrangement links TRBV18 to TRBJ2-1, with TRBD2 matching 9 bases. After removal of 0 bases from V and 7 bases from J, the junction contained 7 bases not matched to a gene. Germline assignment: CDR1 KGHSH and CDR2 LQKENI. CDR3 length: 16 amino acids. CDR3 coding DNA: TGTGCCAGCTCACCACCTGTCCGCGGGAGGGTGAATGAGCAGTTCTTC. It translates to CASSPPVRGRVNEQFF.

The chain has TRBV6-5 and TRBJ2-5; maybe TRBD1 (5 bases). This CDR3 region has 15 residues. Germline V lookup: CDR1 MNHEY, CDR2 SVGAGI. Trimming removed 2 bases from V and 5 bases from J, with 15 bases in between. The CDR3 bases are TGTGCCAGCAGTTACGCGAACAGACCAGGGGAGACCCAGTACTTC. As protein: CASSYANRPGETQYF.

This clone occurred many times. The chain recombines TRBV6-5 with TRBJ1-3; no firm D call. The germline V gene encodes CDR1 MNHEY and CDR2 SVGAGI. The CDR3 is 13 amino acids. Between the trimmed V and J ends, which lost 6 bases and 0 bases, there was a span of 6 bases. The CDR3 DNA reads TGTGCCAGCAGGGCCTCCTCTGGAAACACCATATATTTT. Translation gives CASRASSGNTIYF.

The chain uses TRBV6-5 and TRBJ1-5; TRBD1 aligns across 8 bases. The CDR3 contains 14 residues. Losses at the gene ends were 6 bases for V and 7 bases for J; bases not matched to a gene: 8. Germline values: CDR1 MNHEY, CDR2 SVGAGI. CDR3 DNA: TGTGCCAGCAGACGGACAGGGTGGGAGCAGCCCCAGCATTTT. It encodes CASRRTGWEQPQHF.

The rearrangement joins TRBV4-2 to TRBJ1-5, with 7 bases matching TRBD1. Germline lookup yields CDR1 LGHNA and CDR2 YNFKEQ. CDR3 length: 16 amino acids. With V trimmed by 0 bases and J by 3 bases, 5 bases remained unmatched. The CDR3 nucleotides are TGTGCCAGCAGCCAAGATTACAGGGGTTTCAATCAGCCCCAGCATTTT. Amino acids: CASSQDYRGFNQPQHF.

This clone was seen just once. The chain recombines TRBV28 with TRBJ2-2, with 9 bases aligning to TRBD2. Germline values: CDR1 MDHEN, CDR2 SYDVKM. The junction had 7 bases not matched to a gene; V was cut back by 10 bases and J by 1 base. The CDR3 has 15 residues. CDR3 sequence: CAIGGSGGNTGELFF. CDR3 DNA sequence: TGTGCCATCGGGGGTAGCGGGGGGAACACCGGGGAGCTGTTTTTT.

J is TRBJ2-3 and V is TRBV6-1, with D possibly being TRBD1 (5 bases). The CDR3 spans 14 residues. The V end was cut by 2 bases, the J end by 6 bases, with 12 bases between. Germline CDR1 reads MNHNS; CDR2 reads SASEGT. CDR3 in amino acids: CASSERGTADTQYF. CDR3 sequence (DNA): TGTGCCAGCAGTGAAAGGGGAACTGCCGATACGCAGTATTTT.